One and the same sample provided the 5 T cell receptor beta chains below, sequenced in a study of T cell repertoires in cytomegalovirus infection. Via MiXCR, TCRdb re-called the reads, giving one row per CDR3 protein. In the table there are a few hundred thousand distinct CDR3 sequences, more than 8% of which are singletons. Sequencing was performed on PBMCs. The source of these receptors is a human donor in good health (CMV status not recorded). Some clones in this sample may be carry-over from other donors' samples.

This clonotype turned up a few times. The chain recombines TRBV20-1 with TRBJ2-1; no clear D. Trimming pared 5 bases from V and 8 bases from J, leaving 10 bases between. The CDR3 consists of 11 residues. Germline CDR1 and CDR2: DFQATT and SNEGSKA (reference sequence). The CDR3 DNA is TGCAGTGCTCCCCCGGACCATGAGCAGTTCTTC. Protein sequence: CSAPPDHEQFF.

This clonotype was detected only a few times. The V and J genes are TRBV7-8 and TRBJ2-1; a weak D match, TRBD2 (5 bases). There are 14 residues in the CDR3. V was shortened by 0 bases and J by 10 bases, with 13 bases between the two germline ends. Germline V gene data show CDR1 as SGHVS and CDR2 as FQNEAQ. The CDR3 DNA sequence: TGTGCCAGCAGCTTAGCGATCGACGGGATGGAGCAGTTCTTC. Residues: CASSLAIDGMEQFF. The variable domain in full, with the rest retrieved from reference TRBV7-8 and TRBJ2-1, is GAGVSQSPRYKVAKRGQDVALRCDPISGHVSLFWYQQALGQGPEFLTYFQNEAQLDKSGLPSDRFFAERPEGSVSTLKIQRTQQEDSAVYLCASSLAIDGMEQFFGPGTRLTVL.

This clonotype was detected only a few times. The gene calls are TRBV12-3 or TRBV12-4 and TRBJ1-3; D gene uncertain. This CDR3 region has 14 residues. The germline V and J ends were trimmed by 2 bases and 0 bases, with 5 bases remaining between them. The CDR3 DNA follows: TGTGCCAGCAGTTTAACTAGCTCTGGAAACACCATATATTTT. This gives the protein CASSLTSSGNTIYF.

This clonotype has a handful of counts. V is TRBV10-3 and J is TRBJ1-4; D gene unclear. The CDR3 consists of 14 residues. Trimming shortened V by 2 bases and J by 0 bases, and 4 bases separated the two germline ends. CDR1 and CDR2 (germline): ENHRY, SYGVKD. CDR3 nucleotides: TGTGCCATCAGTGAGGGAACAACTAATGAAAAACTGTTTTTT. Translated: CAISEGTTNEKLFF.

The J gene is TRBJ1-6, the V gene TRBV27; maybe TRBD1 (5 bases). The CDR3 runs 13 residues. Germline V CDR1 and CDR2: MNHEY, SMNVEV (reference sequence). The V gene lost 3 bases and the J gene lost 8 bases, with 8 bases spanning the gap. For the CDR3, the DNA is TGTGCCAGCAGTTTGTCGGGGGATTCACCCCTCCACTTT. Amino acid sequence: CASSLSGDSPLHF.